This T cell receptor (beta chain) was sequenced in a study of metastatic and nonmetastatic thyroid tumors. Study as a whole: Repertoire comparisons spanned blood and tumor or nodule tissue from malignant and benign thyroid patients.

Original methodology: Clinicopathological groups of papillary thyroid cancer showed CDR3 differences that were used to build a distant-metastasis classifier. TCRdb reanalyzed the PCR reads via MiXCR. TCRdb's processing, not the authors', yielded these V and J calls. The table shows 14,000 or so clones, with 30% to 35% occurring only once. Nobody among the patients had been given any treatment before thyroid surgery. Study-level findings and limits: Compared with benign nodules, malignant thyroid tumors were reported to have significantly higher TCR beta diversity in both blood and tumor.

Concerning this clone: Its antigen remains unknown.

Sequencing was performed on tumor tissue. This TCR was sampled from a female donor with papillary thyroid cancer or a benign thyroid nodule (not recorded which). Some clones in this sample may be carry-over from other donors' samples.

This CDR3 reads CASTPGQAYNEQFF. In nucleotides, the CDR3 is TGTGCCAGCACGCCGGGACAGGCGTACAATGAGCAGTTCTTC. The chain employs TRBV11-3 and TRBJ2-1; 8 positions match TRBD1. This CDR3 has 14 amino acids. V dropped 7 bases and J dropped 4; count of bases not matched to a gene: 6. CDR1 SGHNT and CDR2 YENEEA come from the germline V gene.